The 17 T cell receptor beta chains below come from one sample, sequenced in a study of cytomegalovirus exposure and HLA in healthy donors. The data were produced by immunoSEQ multiplex PCR, yet TCRdb's version contains in-frame clones alone and is incomplete. In the table there are 95,000 to 120,000 clones, approximately 85% of which are singletons. The material sequenced was PBMCs. These receptors came from a woman younger than 30 in good health and CMV-seronegative.

V is TRBV5-1 and J is TRBJ2-6, with 10 bases lining up with TRBD1. Germline CDR1 reads SGHRS; CDR2 reads YFSETQ. The V segment lost 0 bases and the J segment 1 base; nucleotides outside the gene matches: 1. The CDR3 length is 17 residues. The CDR3 loop is CASSLGQGASGANVLTF. CDR3 DNA sequence: TGCGCCAGCAGCTTGGGACAGGGGGCGTCTGGGGCCAACGTCCTGACTTTC.

The rearrangement uses TRBV5-6 and TRBJ1-2; TRBD1 might be the D (6 bases). Germline V gene sequence: CDR1 SGHDT, CDR2 YYEEEE. Trimming left V 2 bases short and J 4 bases short, with 9 bases between. The CDR3 length is 13 residues. The CDR3 protein is CASSFGGLYGYTF. In DNA, the CDR3 is TGTGCCAGCAGCTTTGGGGGCCTCTATGGCTACACCTTC. Filled out from reference TRBV5-6 and TRBJ1-2, the complete variable domain reads DAGVTQSPTHLIKTRGQQVTLRCSPKSGHDTVSWYQQALGQGPQFIFQYYEEEERQRGNFPDRFSGHQFPNYSSELNVNALLLGDSALYLCASSFGGLYGYTFGSGTRLTVV.

The rearrangement uses TRBV1 and TRBJ1-1; TRBD1 is taken as the D call from the table, unchecked against the DNA. TRBV1 is a listed pseudogene. This CDR3 is built from 17 residues. The CDR3 DNA sequence: TGCACCAGCAGCCACCAGACAGGGCCGATCATGAACACTGAAGCTTTCTTT. This translates into CTSSHQTGPIMNTEAFF.

The chain uses TRBV7-9 and TRBJ1-5, with D possibly matching TRBD1 (6 bases). The germline gives CDR1 SEHNR, CDR2 FQNEAQ (reference sequence). V was cut by 1 base and J by 3 bases, with 10 bases left in between. CDR3 length equals 15 residues. CDR3 sequence: CASSLGQGNNQPQHF. In DNA form, the CDR3 reads TGTGCCAGCAGCTTAGGGCAGGGGAACAATCAGCCCCAGCATTTT. Full variable domain (missing parts from reference TRBV7-9 and TRBJ1-5): DTGVSQNPRHKITKRGQNVTFRCDPISEHNRLYWYRQTLGQGPEFLTYFQNEAQLEKSRLLSDRFSAERPKGSFSTLEIQRTEQGDSAMYLCASSLGQGNNQPQHFGDGTRLSIL.

CDR3: CASSENHGGVREAFF. Here the CDR3 DNA reads TGTGCCAGCAGTGAAAACCACGGGGGGGTTAGGGAAGCTTTCTTT. The V call is TRBV6-1, the J call TRBJ1-1, with a possible D match to TRBD1 (5 bases). V was trimmed by 2 bases and J by 8 bases, leaving 18 bases between them. Germline V lookup: CDR1 MNHNS, CDR2 SASEGT. The CDR3 has 15 residues.

Of note for this clone: Distinct nucleotide sequences in the sample also encode this CDR3. The J gene is TRBJ2-2, the V gene TRBV27, with D unclear. V lost 7 bases and J lost 3, with 3 bases in between. Germline lookup yields CDR1 MNHEY and CDR2 SMNVEV (reference sequence). There are 11 residues in the CDR3. This CDR3 reads CASTDTGELFF. DNA for the CDR3: TGTGCCAGCACTGACACCGGGGAGCTGTTTTTT.

This clone came up once. The chain employs TRBV6-1 and TRBJ2-1; 10 bases fit TRBD2. V shed 7 bases, J shed 6 bases, and the junction held 9 bases outside the gene matches. Germline lookup yields CDR1 MNHNS and CDR2 SASEGT. The CDR3 totals 15 residues. This CDR3 is CASTLAGVGPNEQFF. CDR3 in DNA: TGTGCCAGCACCCTAGCGGGGGTAGGCCCCAATGAGCAGTTCTTC.

In its sample, this clone was seen once. This sequence joins TRBV2 and TRBJ1-6, with 7 bases lining up with TRBD1. This CDR3 region has 13 residues. After removal of 9 bases from V and 7 bases from J, the junction contained 6 bases not matched to a gene. Germline V gives CDR1 SNHLY, CDR2 FYNNEI. The CDR3 nucleotides are TGTGCCAGGGAAGGACAGGAGAATTCACCCCTCCACTTT. The encoded protein is CAREGQENSPLHF.

J is TRBJ2-5 and V is TRBV10-1, with 8 nucleotides matching TRBD1. The germline CDR1 and CDR2 sequences are WNHNN and SYGVQD (reference sequence). CDR3 length: 17 amino acids. Trimming at V came to 9 bases and at J to 5 bases, leaving 20 bases not matched to a gene. CDR3 nucleotide sequence: TGCGCCAGAGAAAGACGGGACAGGAGTTGCCAGGGGGAGACCCAGTACTTC. Amino acids: CARERRDRSCQGETQYF.

The genes are TRBV27 and TRBJ1-1, with 7 bases identical to TRBD1. After removal of 2 bases from V and 6 bases from J, the junction contained 3 bases not matched to a gene. Per the germline V gene, CDR1 is MNHEY and CDR2 is SMNVEV (reference sequence). This CDR3 is built from 13 residues. CDR3 loop: CASSLRQGAEAFF. The CDR3 nucleotides are TGTGCCAGCAGTTTACGTCAGGGGGCTGAAGCTTTCTTT.

This clone was detected only a few times. The rearrangement joins TRBV29-1 to TRBJ1-3; D gene uncertain. CDR1 is SQVTM and CDR2 is ANQGSEA in the germline V gene. Trimming removed 3 bases at V and 7 bases at J, with 7 bases between. The CDR3 totals 11 residues. CDR3 protein: CSVEAGNTIYF. In DNA form, the CDR3 reads TGCAGCGTTGAGGCCGGGAACACCATATATTTT.

The gene calls are TRBV19 and TRBJ2-1, with 11 nucleotides matching TRBD2. The CDR3 spans 15 residues. The V gene's germline CDR1 is LNHDA and CDR2 SQIVND (reference sequence). V was clipped by 7 bases and J by 2 bases; unmatched bases: 4. CDR3 sequence reads: CASIPSGGTYNEQFF. The CDR3 region has the DNA TGTGCCAGTATTCCTAGCGGGGGGACCTACAATGAGCAGTTCTTC.

The chain employs TRBV30 and TRBJ1-1, with D perhaps matching TRBD1 (5 bases). The V gene's germline CDR1 is GTSNPN and CDR2 SVGIG (reference sequence). This CDR3 has 13 residues. V lost 3 bases to trimming and J lost 1 base, with 9 bases between them. CDR3 nucleotides: TGTGCCTGGAGAAGGACATGGAACACTGAAGCTTTCTTT. The encoded protein is CAWRRTWNTEAFF.

The chain uses TRBV5-5 and TRBJ2-7; D perhaps matches TRBD1 (7 bases). Germline V gene data show CDR1 as SGHKS and CDR2 as YYEKEE (reference sequence). With 4 bases removed from V and 2 bases from J, the gap between germline ends came to 13 bases. The CDR3 runs 14 residues. CDR3 DNA: TGTGCCAGCAGCCCGGAGGGACAGACCTACGAGCAGTACTTC. Protein: CASSPEGQTYEQYF.

The chain joins TRBV7-9 to TRBJ2-7, with D unresolved. Germline lookup yields CDR1 SEHNR and CDR2 FQNEAQ (reference sequence). The V end was cut by 1 base, the J end by 3 bases, with 4 bases between. CDR3 size: 12 residues. In nucleotides, the CDR3 is TGTGCCAGCAGCTTAGGCAGCTACGAGCAGTACTTC. Its translation: CASSLGSYEQYF.

This chain connects TRBV4-1 to TRBJ1-4; the match to TRBD1 covers 7 bases. There are 15 residues in the CDR3. V was clipped by 2 bases and J by 8 bases; unmatched bases: 8. CDR1 and CDR2 from the germline V gene are MGHRA and YSYEKL. The CDR3 sequence: CASSQLQGIGEKLFF. CDR3 nucleotides: TGCGCCAGCAGCCAATTACAGGGGATAGGCGAAAAACTGTTTTTT.

The rearrangement joins TRBV30 to TRBJ1-6; 12 nucleotides match TRBD1. Trimming cost V 4 bases and J 0 bases; bases outside gene matches: 4. Germline V gives CDR1 GTSNPN, CDR2 SVGIG (reference sequence). This CDR3 spans 17 amino acids. The CDR3 sequence: CAWTGQGASSYNSPLHF. DNA for the CDR3: TGTGCCTGGACGGGACAGGGGGCCAGCTCCTATAATTCACCCCTCCACTTT.